This T cell receptor beta chain is drawn from a study of T cells in Graves' hyperthyroidism and ophthalmopathy. Using RNA transcripts as the source, TCR beta CDR3 regions were amplified. First-round RT-PCR of the TCR CDR3 relied on the HTBI primer set. Each CDR3 protein is one row after TCRdb ran MiXCR on the multiplex PCR reads. The sample lists about 500,000 distinct CDR3 sequences; more than 15% were seen once. This CDR3 is built from 15 residues. Germline V lookup: CDR1 MDHEN, CDR2 SYDVKM. V lost 8 bases, J lost 3 bases, and 19 bases lay in between. Many counts were recorded for this clonotype. Exclusion of patients followed from uncontrolled infection, other autoimmune disease, pregnancy or lactation.

The TCR originated in a woman in her late teens or twenties with Graves' ophthalmopathy. Sequenced sample: blood. This chain connects TRBV28 to TRBJ1-2, with no clear D. The CDR3 spells CASASPGPGHYGYTF. CDR3 coding DNA: TGTGCCAGCGCGTCTCCGGGCCCCGGCCACTATGGCTACACCTTC.